Each of the 24 T cell receptor beta chains below was sequenced from the same sample in a study of T cell responses to AZD1222 COVID-19 vaccine. The method was immunoSEQ multiplex PCR; TCRdb's version includes in-frame clones alone and lacks a portion of them. Altogether roughly 100,000 clones are present, around 90% being singletons, with the ten largest covering more than 4.5%. The sequenced sample was peripheral blood, obtained on day 0 of AZD1222 vaccination. These receptors were taken from an adult in good health.

This clone was detected only once. The chain uses TRBV7-3 and TRBJ2-7; D is uncertain. The CDR3 runs 13 residues. The germline V and J ends were trimmed by 5 bases and 1 base, with 9 bases remaining between them. Germline V CDR1 and CDR2: SGHTA, FQGTGA. As DNA, the CDR3 is TGTGCCAGCAGCCCCGAGGATTCCTACGAGCAGTACTTC. This gives the protein CASSPEDSYEQYF. Complete variable domain (other parts from reference TRBV7-3 and TRBJ2-7): GAGVSQTPSNKVTEKGKYVELRCDPISGHTALYWYRQSLGQGPEFLIYFQGTGAADDSGLPNDRFFAVRPEGSVSTLKIQRTERGDSAVYLCASSPEDSYEQYFGPGTRLTVT.

J is TRBJ2-7 and V is TRBV10-1, with D possibly being TRBD2 (6 bases). Trimming removed 0 bases at V and 4 bases at J, with 16 bases between. The CDR3 consists of 16 residues. CDR1 is WNHNN and CDR2 is SYGVQD in the germline V gene (reference sequence). The CDR3 reads CASSESWRGVNYEQYF. CDR3 nucleotides: TGCGCCAGCAGTGAGTCGTGGCGGGGCGTTAATTACGAGCAGTACTTC.

The chain uses TRBV10-3 and TRBJ1-2, with unresolved D. The length of the CDR3 is 14 residues. The V and J ends lost 4 bases and 4 bases respectively, with 13 bases between them. Germline V gene lookup returns CDR1 ENHRY and CDR2 SYGVKD. CDR3 region: CAISGQTTLYGYTF. For the CDR3, the DNA is TGTGCCATCAGTGGCCAGACAACTCTCTATGGCTACACCTTC.

V is TRBV6-5 and J is TRBJ1-6; perhaps TRBD1 as D (6 bases). The CDR3 is 14 amino acids. The V gene's germline CDR1 is MNHEY and CDR2 SVGAGI. The ends were cut back, 0 bases at V and 10 bases at J, with 10 bases in the middle. The CDR3: CASSYSAGDSPLHF. CDR3 sequence (DNA): TGTGCCAGCAGTTACTCTGCAGGGGACTCACCCCTCCACTTT.

This clone came up once. The chain is built from TRBV28 and TRBJ1-5; 8 bases are a match to TRBD1. The CDR3 has 12 residues. The V segment lost 10 bases and the J segment 5 bases; nucleotides outside the gene matches: 4. CDR1 and CDR2 (germline): MDHEN, SYDVKM. The CDR3 DNA is TGTGCCAACCAGGGGGCAGATCAGCCCCAGCATTTT. Protein sequence: CANQGADQPQHF.

V gene TRBV18 combines with J gene TRBJ2-5; D unresolved. This CDR3 is 14 amino acids long. V was cut by 0 bases and J by 5 bases, with 10 bases left in between. CDR1 and CDR2 from the germline V gene are KGHSH and LQKENI. CDR3 nucleotides: TGTGCCAGCTCACCACCGGGTGGCGTGGAGACCCAGTACTTC. This gives the protein CASSPPGGVETQYF.

This sequence joins TRBV11-2 and TRBJ2-2; TRBD1 agrees at 10 bases. CDR1 is SGHAT, CDR2 FQNNGV, per germline. CDR3 length: 16 residues. Trimming took 5 bases from V and 7 from J; bases not matched to a gene: 10. The CDR3 is CASSLRDRGFDGELFF. CDR3 bases: TGTGCCAGCAGCCTTAGGGACAGGGGATTTGACGGGGAGCTGTTTTTT.

The chain employs TRBV5-1 and TRBJ1-5, with D unresolved. Trimming cost V 4 bases and J 1 base, with 6 bases left between them. This CDR3 has 13 residues. The germline V gene encodes CDR1 SGHRS and CDR2 YFSETQ. CDR3 sequence (DNA): TGCGCCAGCAGCGTGGACAGCAATCAGCCCCAGCATTTT. Residues: CASSVDSNQPQHF. Based on the CDR3 plus reference TRBV5-1 and TRBJ1-5, the full variable domain is KAGVTQTPRYLIKTRGQQVTLSCSPISGHRSVSWYQQTPGQGLQFLFEYFSETQRNKGNFPGRFSGRQFSNSRSEMNVSTLELGDSALYLCASSVDSNQPQHFGDGTRLSIL.

This chain links TRBV5-4 with TRBJ2-3, with D perhaps assigned TRBD1 or TRBD2 (6 bases each). Germline values: CDR1 SGHNT, CDR2 YYREEE (reference sequence). The CDR3 consists of 12 residues. Trimming removed 3 bases from V and 9 bases from J, with 11 bases in between. The CDR3 bases are TGTGCCAGCAGCTCCCTAGGGGGGACGCAGTATTTT. This sequence encodes CASSSLGGTQYF.

The V call is TRBV12-3 or TRBV12-4, the J call TRBJ1-4; no firm D call. Trimming removed 1 base from V and 15 bases from J, with 12 bases in between. This CDR3 region has 12 residues. The CDR3 here is CASSLEGGRVFF. The CDR3 DNA reads TGTGCCAGCAGTTTAGAGGGAGGGAGAGTGTTTTTT.

The rearrangement joins TRBV27 to TRBJ1-5; 7 positions match TRBD1. This CDR3 has 17 amino acids. The germline V gene encodes CDR1 MNHEY and CDR2 SMNVEV (reference sequence). With 4 bases clipped from V and 3 bases from J, the junction kept 12 bases outside the gene matches. This CDR3 is CASSSHGGTEINQPQHF. CDR3 nucleotides: TGTGCCAGCAGTTCTCACGGCGGGACAGAGATCAATCAGCCCCAGCATTTT.

The chain carries TRBV5-4 and TRBJ2-3; unclear D gene. The CDR3 runs 14 residues. Looked up from germline, CDR1 is SGHNT and CDR2 is YYREEE (reference sequence). V lost 2 bases to trimming and J lost 6 bases, with 13 bases between them. The CDR3 nucleotides are TGTGCCAGCAGCTTTTGGGGTGAGGTGGATACGCAGTATTTT. Translation: CASSFWGEVDTQYF.

This clone was observed once. The chain couples TRBV5-1 to TRBJ2-7, with D unclear. V lost 0 bases to trimming and J lost 4 bases, with 11 bases between them. Germline CDR1 SGHRS, CDR2 YFSETQ. CDR3 length equals 14 residues. CDR3 sequence reads: CASSLDPSGYEQYF. CDR3 coding DNA: TGCGCCAGCAGCTTGGATCCCTCGGGTTACGAGCAGTACTTC.

This clone showed up just a few times. The J gene is TRBJ1-4, the V gene TRBV5-6, with TRBD1 matching over 7 bases. The V gene end was trimmed by 3 bases and the J gene end by 7 bases; junction bases not matched to a gene: 9. There are 15 residues in the CDR3. Germline V gives CDR1 SGHDT, CDR2 YYEEEE. CDR3 in amino acids: CASSSMTGRGEKLFF. The CDR3 region has the DNA TGTGCCAGCAGCTCCATGACAGGGAGGGGTGAAAAACTGTTTTTT.

This chain uses TRBV6-5 with TRBJ2-7; 10 nucleotides line up with TRBD2. The junction had 10 bases not matched to a gene; V was cut back by 4 bases and J by 4 bases. In germline, CDR1 is MNHEY, CDR2 SVGAGI. The CDR3 length is 16 residues. CDR3 amino acids: CASSSPSGGDLYEQYF. In nucleotides, the CDR3 is TGTGCCAGCAGTTCTCCGAGCGGGGGGGATTTGTACGAGCAGTACTTC.

There are a few counts of this clone. The chain is built from TRBV5-1 and TRBJ2-1; perhaps TRBD2 as D (6 bases). The V gene lost 4 bases and the J gene lost 12 bases, with 14 bases spanning the gap. The CDR3 spans 12 residues. Germline V lookup: CDR1 SGHRS, CDR2 YFSETQ. CDR3: CASSVDSGLQFF. The CDR3 coding sequence is TGCGCCAGCAGCGTGGATAGCGGATTGCAGTTCTTC.

The rearrangement joins TRBV7-9 to TRBJ1-1; D not resolved. V was cut by 3 bases and J by 1 base, with 6 bases left in between. Germline V lookup: CDR1 SEHNR, CDR2 FQNEAQ (reference sequence). This CDR3 comprises 13 residues. The CDR3 coding sequence is TGTGCCAGCAGCTTGGAAAGGAACACTGAAGCTTTCTTT. Encoded protein: CASSLERNTEAFF.

The rearrangement joins TRBV23-1 to TRBJ2-3; TRBD2 might be the D (5 bases). TRBV23-1 is flagged as an ORF with uncertain function. V lost 0 bases, J lost 0 bases, and 13 bases lay in between. This CDR3 is built from 17 residues. The CDR3: CASSQSSRLSSTDTQYF. Written as DNA, the CDR3 is TGCGCCAGCAGTCAATCCTCTCGACTAAGTAGCACAGATACGCAGTATTTT.

V is TRBV2 and J is TRBJ1-5, with a weak D call TRBD1 (6 bases). The CDR3 runs 15 residues. V was clipped by 8 bases and J by 6 bases, with 20 bases between them. Per the germline V gene, CDR1 is SNHLY and CDR2 is FYNNEI. Here the CDR3 reads CASGEVGGPSQPQHF. CDR3 DNA: TGTGCCAGCGGAGAAGTGGGGGGCCCGAGTCAGCCCCAGCATTTT.

This clone appeared once. The V and J genes are TRBV10-1 and TRBJ1-5; unclear D gene. CDR1 WNHNN and CDR2 SYGVQD come from the germline V gene (reference sequence). V dropped 3 bases and J dropped 3 bases, with 3 bases sitting between them. This CDR3 comprises 12 residues. This CDR3 reads CASSDPNQPQHF. CDR3 coding DNA: TGCGCCAGCAGTGACCCCAATCAGCCCCAGCATTTT.

The chain has TRBV28 and TRBJ2-7; 9 bases are a match to TRBD1. The germline CDR1 and CDR2 sequences are MDHEN and SYDVKM. With 7 bases clipped from V and 6 bases from J, the junction kept 19 bases outside the gene matches. The CDR3 is 17 residues long. The CDR3 DNA reads as TGTGCCAGCACGGGTGTCCAGGACAGGGGCGGAAGGGTCGAGCAGTACTTC. This gives the protein CASTGVQDRGGRVEQYF.

This clone came up many times. The rearrangement joins TRBV5-4 to TRBJ2-5; D gene unclear. Germline-derived CDR1 and CDR2 are SGHNT and YYREEE (reference sequence). Trimming took off 5 bases at V and 0 bases at J, with 11 bases between the two ends. CDR3 size: 14 residues. This CDR3 reads CASRQLGYQETQYF. The CDR3 bases are TGTGCCAGCAGGCAGCTTGGGTACCAAGAGACCCAGTACTTC.

The chain combines TRBV5-1 with TRBJ1-1; TRBD1 is a possible D gene (6 bases). The CDR3 has 15 amino acids. The ends were cut back, 5 bases at V and 7 bases at J, with 21 bases in the middle. Germline V CDR1 and CDR2: SGHRS, YFSETQ. The CDR3 region is CASSYGWDIGNEAFF. CDR3 in DNA: TGCGCCAGCAGTTATGGCTGGGACATAGGGAATGAAGCTTTCTTT.

This clone was recorded only once. The rearrangement uses TRBV27 and TRBJ1-2; a possible D gene is TRBD1 (5 bases). V lost 5 bases to trimming and J lost 8 bases, with 21 bases between them. Germline-derived CDR1 and CDR2 are MNHEY and SMNVEV (reference sequence). The CDR3 extends over 15 amino acids. CDR3 residues: CASSLREGTPMGYTF. The CDR3 nucleotides are TGTGCCAGCAGTCTCAGGGAGGGAACCCCTATGGGCTACACCTTC.